The clone carrying this T cell receptor (beta chain) has just a few counts. Its antigen is unidentified. 60 Vbeta and 13 Jbeta primers were used in PCR. Produced via immunoSEQ multiplex PCR; TCRdb's table is partial and in-frame only. The sample holds over 200,000 clones, about 80% seen once. Losses at the gene ends were 4 bases for V and 3 bases for J; bases not matched to a gene: 2. This CDR3 spans 13 amino acids. Germline CDR1 is LGHNA and CDR2 is YNFKEQ. This sample was taken from a study of cytomegalovirus exposure and HLA in healthy donors. Whole-study findings and limits: Productive status was seen about 87% or about 30% of the time for most TCR beta V segments in an earlier analysis.

The source is a woman between 35 and 50 years old in good health and CMV-seropositive. Sequenced: PBMCs. V gene TRBV4-2 combines with J gene TRBJ2-7, with 8 bases identical to TRBD2. The CDR3 sequence is CASSRTSGYEQYF. Written as DNA, the CDR3 is TGTGCCAGCAGCCGAACTAGCGGCTACGAGCAGTACTTC.